This entry lists 19 T cell receptor beta chains sequenced from one sample in a study of tumor-infiltrating lymphocytes in primary liver carcinoma. Both RNA and DNA were isolated together from approximately 22-30 mg of bulk tissue that had not been sorted. Starting material of 450 to 550 ng total RNA yielded TCR beta cDNA via a constant-region primer. Library construction for TCR beta comprised three nested multiplex PCR rounds performed with slightly modified ARM-PCR. The opening two PCR rounds, approximately 10 cycles each, paired TRBV1-TRBV30 forward primers with a C-beta reverse primer. TCRdb re-called the multiplex PCR reads with MiXCR, one entry per CDR3 protein. The data show 120,000 or so distinct CDR3 sequences, 50% to 70% seen once. Sequencing used liver tumor tissue from sampling region 1. The subset: tumor region T1, superior pole. These receptors all stem from an older woman with primary liver carcinoma and hepatitis B virus infection.

Regarding this clonotype: This may be a read error, as it is one base from a much larger clone. This chain joins TRBV6-1 and TRBJ2-3; maybe TRBD2 (5 bases). Germline values: CDR1 MNHNS, CDR2 SASEGT. V was cut by 4 bases and J by 6 bases, with 11 bases left in between. The CDR3 contains 13 residues. The CDR3: CASSVARYDTQYF. The CDR3 DNA reads TGTGCCAGCAGTGTAGCGAGGTATGATACGCAGTATTTT.

About this clonotype: Germline and junction disagree at one end, which may indicate a read error. This chain connects TRBV19 to TRBJ2-6; 7 bases line up with TRBD2. The CDR3 extends over 17 amino acids. Germline V gene sequence: CDR1 LNHDA, CDR2 SQIVND (reference sequence). In DNA, the CDR3 is TGTGCCAGTAGTATCGGCGGGGGAACTTCTGGGGCCAACGTCCTGGCTTTC. It encodes CASSIGGGTSGANVLAF.

This clonotype was counted many times. The gene calls are TRBV12-3 or TRBV12-4 and TRBJ1-3; D remains unclear. This CDR3 region has 11 residues. V was pared by 3 bases and J by 10 bases, with 7 bases between. The CDR3 sequence is CASSFKATIYF. The CDR3 nucleotides read TGTGCCAGCAGTTTTAAGGCGACCATATATTTT.

This clonotype showed up just a few times. CDR3 in DNA: TGTGCCAGCAGCTTAGCAAGCCCGAAGGGTGAAAAACTGTTTTTT. It yields the protein CASSLASPKGEKLFF. The chain carries TRBV7-9 and TRBJ1-4, with no clear D. This CDR3 comprises 15 residues. Germline V gives CDR1 SEHNR, CDR2 FQNEAQ (reference sequence). With 0 bases removed from V and 7 bases from J, the gap between germline ends came to 12 bases.

The chain links TRBV11-2 to TRBJ2-4; a weak D match, TRBD1 (5 bases). Between the trimmed V and J ends, which lost 7 bases and 5 bases, there was a span of 18 bases. Germline CDR1 SGHAT, CDR2 FQNNGV. This CDR3 is built from 15 residues. The CDR3 sequence is CASTRSSDRENIQYF. The CDR3, as DNA: TGTGCCAGCACCAGGTCAAGCGACAGAGAAAACATTCAGTACTTC.

This clonotype was observed at least ten times. At one end the junction does not follow the germline gene, possibly because of a read error. In DNA form, the CDR3 reads TGCGGGGGACAGCGCTCTGGGGCCAACGTCCTGACTTTC. Translation: CGGQRSGANVLTF. The chain employs TRBV5-6 and TRBJ2-6; D may be TRBD1 (7 bases). Germline V gives CDR1 SGHDT, CDR2 YYEEEE. There are 13 residues in the CDR3. The whole variable domain, remainder taken from reference TRBV5-6 and TRBJ2-6, is DAGVTQSPTHLIKTRGQQVTLRCSPKSGHDTVSWYQQALGQGPQFIFQYYEEEERQRGNFPDRFSGHQFPNYSSELNVNALLLGDSALYLCGGQRSGANVLTFGAGSRLTVL.

Of note for this clonotype: An end of the junction does not agree with germline; a read error may underlie this. This rearrangement joins TRBV11-3 to TRBJ2-7; TRBD1 matches at 9 bases. In germline, CDR1 is SGHNT, CDR2 YENEEA. The CDR3 is made up of 15 amino acids. In DNA, the CDR3 is TGTGCCGGCAGCTTAGGGACAGGGAGCTCCATCGAGCAGTACTTT. Its protein product is CAGSLGTGSSIEQYF.

A single count supports this clonotype. An end of the junction does not agree with germline; a read error may underlie this. J is TRBJ2-3 and V is TRBV4-1, with TRBD2 matching over 12 bases. The germline V gene encodes CDR1 MGHRA and CDR2 YSYEKL. The CDR3 has 17 amino acids. Here the CDR3 reads CDSSQDLTSGSRDTQYF. For the CDR3, the DNA is TGCGACAGCAGCCAAGATTTGACTAGCGGGAGTCGGGATACGCAATATTTT.

Notes on this clonotype: Since a much larger clone is just one base distant, this may be a read error. The chain links TRBV29-1 to TRBJ2-3; D remains unclear. The CDR3 totals 12 residues. Germline CDR1 and CDR2: SQVTM and ANQGSEA. The CDR3 DNA is TGTTCTGGCAACTCAGGCACAGATACGCAGTATTTT. Residues: CSGNSGTDTQYF.

Only a few counts were recorded for this clonotype. This sequence joins TRBV5-6 and TRBJ2-6; maybe TRBD2 (6 bases). V shed 1 base and J shed 0 bases, with 20 bases lying between them. This CDR3 spans 20 amino acids. Germline V lookup: CDR1 SGHDT, CDR2 YYEEEE. CDR3 residues: CASSLRVGTWQASGANVLTF. The CDR3 bases are TGTGCCAGCAGCTTGCGAGTCGGGACTTGGCAGGCCTCTGGGGCCAACGTCCTGACTTTC. Together with reference TRBV5-6 and TRBJ2-6, the CDR3 gives the full variable domain: DAGVTQSPTHLIKTRGQQVTLRCSPKSGHDTVSWYQQALGQGPQFIFQYYEEEERQRGNFPDRFSGHQFPNYSSELNVNALLLGDSALYLCASSLRVGTWQASGANVLTFGAGSRLTVL.

This clonotype occurred a few times. Just one base apart from a much larger clone, this may be a read error. CDR3 loop: CASTSIGHTDTQYF. CDR3 DNA: TGTGCCAGCACCTCTATAGGACACACAGATACGCAGTATTTT. This sequence joins TRBV6-5 and TRBJ2-3; TRBD1 might be the D (5 bases). This CDR3 comprises 14 residues. Germline-derived CDR1 and CDR2 are MNHEY and SVGAGI. V was trimmed by 7 bases and J by 2 bases, leaving 13 bases between them.

This clonotype was counted many times. This chain joins TRBV29-1 and TRBJ2-6, with D tentatively TRBD1 (6 bases). The CDR3 has 17 amino acids. The V end was cut by 6 bases, the J end by 0 bases, with 18 bases between. Germline assignment: CDR1 SQVTM and CDR2 ANQGSEA. In nucleotides, the CDR3 is TGCAGCGTCCACCCCGGACAGCTTGGCTCTGGGGCCAACGTCCTGACTTTC. Translated, it gives CSVHPGQLGSGANVLTF.

Remarks on this clonotype: This is likely a read error, given that the CDR3 carries no conserved phenylalanine or tryptophan at its end. The chain recombines TRBV11-2 with TRBJ2-3, with D unresolved. The germline V gene encodes CDR1 SGHAT and CDR2 FQNNGV. The CDR3 length is 12 residues. The CDR3 sequence is CASSRATDMQYS. CDR3 in DNA: TGTGCCAGCAGCCGTGCCACAGATATGCAGTATTCT.

Regarding this clonotype: The germline gene is not matched at one end of the junction; a read error may be the cause. V gene TRBV11-2 combines with J gene TRBJ2-1; D is perhaps TRBD2 (5 bases). The CDR3 extends over 13 amino acids. Germline V gene data show CDR1 as SGHAT and CDR2 as FQNNGV. Here the CDR3 DNA reads TGCGCCAGCAGCTTAGAGGGATCGGTGCAGCAGTTCTTC. Its protein product is CASSLEGSVQQFF.

This clonotype was recorded at least ten times. The genes are TRBV5-4 and TRBJ1-1; D remains unclear. Germline CDR1 reads SGHNT; CDR2 reads YYREEE (reference sequence). The length of the CDR3 is 14 residues. V was cut by 1 base and J by 0 bases, with 7 bases left in between. CDR3 sequence: CASSLRYLNTEAFF. The DNA of the CDR3 is TGTGCCAGCAGCTTGAGGTACTTGAACACTGAAGCTTTCTTT.

The chain joins TRBV24-1 to TRBJ2-3; D not certain. Trimming removed 1 base at V and 1 base at J, with 11 bases between. The CDR3 sequence is 16 residues long. Germline CDR1 reads KGHDR; CDR2 reads SFDVKD. The CDR3 sequence: CATSDFGSGGTDTQYF. In nucleotides, the CDR3 is TGTGCCACCAGTGATTTTGGTTCCGGAGGCACAGATACGCAGTATTTT.

This clonotype came up a few times. The chain is built from TRBV6-4 and TRBJ2-1; 9 bases line up with TRBD2. Trimming at V came to 2 bases and at J to 3 bases, leaving 2 bases not matched to a gene. Germline V gene data show CDR1 as MRHNA and CDR2 as SNTAGT. The CDR3 is made up of 15 amino acids. Here the CDR3 DNA reads TGTGCCAGCAGTGACGGGCGGGAGGGCTACAATGAGCAGTTCTTC. It translates to CASSDGREGYNEQFF.

As concerns this clonotype: Sequence at one end of the junction differs from germline and may be a read error. This chain links TRBV4-2 with TRBJ2-2; a possible D gene is TRBD2 (5 bases). This CDR3 has 15 residues. Germline CDR1 reads LGHNA; CDR2 reads YNFKEQ. CDR3 loop: CASSQGGANTGKLFF. The DNA for the CDR3 is TGTGCCAGCAGCCAAGGGGGAGCGAACACCGGGAAGCTGTTTTTT.

This clonotype appeared many times. V gene TRBV7-8 combines with J gene TRBJ1-6; D is possibly TRBD1 (5 bases). The CDR3 covers 15 residues. Germline V gene sequence: CDR1 SGHVS, CDR2 FQNEAQ. V was pared by 5 bases and J by 9 bases, with 17 bases between. The CDR3 nucleotides read TGTGCCAGCAGCGTTAGGCAGGGTCCGAGTTCACCCCTCCACTTT. This sequence encodes CASSVRQGPSSPLHF.